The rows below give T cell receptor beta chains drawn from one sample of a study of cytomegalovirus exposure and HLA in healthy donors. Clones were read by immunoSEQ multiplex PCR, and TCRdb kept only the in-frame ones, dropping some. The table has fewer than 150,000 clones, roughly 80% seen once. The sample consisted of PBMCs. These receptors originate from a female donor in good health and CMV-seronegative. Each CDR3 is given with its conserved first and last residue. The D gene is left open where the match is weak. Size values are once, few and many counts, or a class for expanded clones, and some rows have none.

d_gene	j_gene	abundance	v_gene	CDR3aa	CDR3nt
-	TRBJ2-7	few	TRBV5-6	CASSFGARSPYEQYF	TGTGCCAGCAGCTTTGGGGCCAGGAGCCCATACGAGCAGTACTTC
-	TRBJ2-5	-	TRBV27	CASSLWSGNQETQYF	TGTGCCAGCAGTTTATGGTCCGGGAACCAAGAGACCCAGTACTTC
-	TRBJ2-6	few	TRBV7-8	CASRIATTSGANVLTF	TGTGCCAGCAGAATAGCGACAACCTCTGGGGCCAACGTCCTGACTTTC
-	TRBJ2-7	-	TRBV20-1	CSAPRGYEQYF	TGCAGTGCCCCAAGGGGATACGAGCAGTACTTC
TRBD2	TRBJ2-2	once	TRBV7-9	CASSTWTSGRSAGELFF	TGTGCCAGCAGCACCTGGACTAGCGGGAGATCAGCCGGGGAGCTGTTTTTT
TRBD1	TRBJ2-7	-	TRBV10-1	CASSFDRGPYEQYF	TGCGCCAGCAGCTTCGACAGGGGACCCTACGAGCAGTACTTC
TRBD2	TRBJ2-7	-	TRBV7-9	CASSPGVAGKIEQYF	TGTGCCAGCAGCCCCGGGGTAGCGGGAAAGATCGAGCAGTACTTC
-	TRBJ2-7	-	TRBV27	CASSSRDSAYEQYF	TGTGCCAGCAGCTCCCGGGACTCCGCCTACGAGCAGTACTTC
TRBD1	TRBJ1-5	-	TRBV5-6	CASSLPRDRGQPQHF	TGTGCCAGCAGCTTGCCTCGGGACAGGGGACAGCCCCAGCATTTT
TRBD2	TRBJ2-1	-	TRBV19	CASSLIGTSGYNEQFF	TGTGCCAGTAGCCTCATAGGGACTAGCGGCTACAATGAGCAGTTCTTC
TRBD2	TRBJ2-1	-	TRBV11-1	CASSLEASGPRWFF	TGTGCCAGCAGCTTAGAGGCTAGCGGGCCTCGGTGGTTCTTC
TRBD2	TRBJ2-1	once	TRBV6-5	CASSYSRSASGNEQFF	TGTGCCAGCAGTTACTCGAGGTCAGCTAGCGGCAATGAGCAGTTCTTC
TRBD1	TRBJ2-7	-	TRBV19	CASSMDRGLSYEQYF	TGTGCCAGTAGTATGGACAGGGGACTCTCCTACGAGCAGTACTTC
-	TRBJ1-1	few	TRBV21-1	CASSQVGRGTEAFF	-
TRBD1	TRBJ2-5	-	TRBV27	CASGDRGIRETQYF	TGTGCCAGCGGAGACAGGGGTATAAGGGAGACCCAGTACTTC
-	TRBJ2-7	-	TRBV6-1	CASSDAGSDEQYF	TGTGCCAGCAGTGACGCGGGGAGCGACGAGCAGTACTTC
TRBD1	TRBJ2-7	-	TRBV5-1	CASSLAEWTGPSQQYF	TGCGCCAGCAGCTTGGCCGAGTGGACAGGGCCCTCCCAGCAGTACTTC
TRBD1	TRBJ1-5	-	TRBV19	CASSIRGGTVSNQPQHF	TGTGCCAGTAGTATCAGAGGGGGGACAGTTAGCAATCAGCCCCAGCATTTT
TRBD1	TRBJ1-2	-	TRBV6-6	CASSTGTGLYGYTF	TGTGCCAGCTCTACCGGGACAGGGCTCTATGGCTACACCTTC
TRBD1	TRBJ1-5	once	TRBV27	CASSTGTGGNQPQHF	TGTGCCAGCAGTACCGGGACAGGGGGTAATCAGCCCCAGCATTTT
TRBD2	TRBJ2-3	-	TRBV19	CASTPPSGRAKEYCTDTQYF	TGTGCCAGTACCCCCCCTAGCGGGAGGGCCAAGGAGTATTGCACAGATACGCAGTATTTT
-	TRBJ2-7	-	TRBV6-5	CASSNQGGTPGEQYF	TGTGCCAGCAGTAACCAGGGCGGGACCCCGGGCGAGCAGTACTTC
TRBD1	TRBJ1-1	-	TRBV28	CASSPDRGLSGTEAFF	TGTGCCAGCAGTCCGGACAGGGGCCTGTCAGGGACTGAAGCTTTCTTT
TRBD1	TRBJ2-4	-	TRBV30	CAWSVSGQGIKNIQYF	TGTGCCTGGAGTGTATCCGGACAGGGGATCAAAAACATTCAGTACTTC
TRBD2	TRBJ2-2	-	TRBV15	CATSRSPPGRGAGELFF	TGTGCCACCAGCAGAAGCCCCCCAGGGAGGGGTGCCGGGGAGCTGTTTTTT
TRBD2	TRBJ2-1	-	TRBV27	CASKSGSSYNEQFF	TGTGCCAGCAAGAGCGGGAGCTCCTACAATGAGCAGTTCTTC
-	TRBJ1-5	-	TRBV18	CASSPPWQGNNQPQHF	TGTGCCAGCTCACCACCGTGGCAGGGGAACAATCAGCCCCAGCATTTT
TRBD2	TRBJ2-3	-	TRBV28	CASSRSGATDTQYF	TGTGCCAGCAGTCGGAGCGGGGCCACAGATACGCAGTATTTT
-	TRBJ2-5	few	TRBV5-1	CASSSGEEQETQYF	TGCGCCAGCAGCTCTGGGGAGGAACAAGAGACCCAGTACTTC
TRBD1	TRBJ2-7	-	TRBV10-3	CAILPGQGYEQYF	TGTGCCATACTCCCGGGACAGGGTTACGAGCAGTACTTC
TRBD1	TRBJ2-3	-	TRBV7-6	CASSPNRGPLNTQYF	TGTGCCAGCAGCCCTAACAGGGGGCCCCTGAACACGCAGTATTTT
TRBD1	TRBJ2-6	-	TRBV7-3	CASSIYRRTGTGANVLTF	TGTGCCAGCAGCATCTACCGGCGGACAGGGACTGGGGCCAACGTCCTGACTTTC
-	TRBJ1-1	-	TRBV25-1	CASRNNRVNTEAFF	TGTGCCAGCAGAAACAACAGGGTTAACACTGAAGCTTTCTTT
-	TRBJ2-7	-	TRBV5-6	CASSGTPYEQYF	TGTGCCAGCAGCGGGACACCGTACGAGCAGTACTTC
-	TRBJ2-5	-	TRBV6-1	CASTLDTGPQYF	TGTGCCAGCACCTTGGACACCGGGCCCCAGTACTTC
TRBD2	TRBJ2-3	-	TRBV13	CASSLARLAGAGGDTQYF	TGTGCCAGCAGCTTAGCAAGACTAGCGGGCGCTGGGGGAGATACGCAGTATTTT
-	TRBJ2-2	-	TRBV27	CASSSDRYTGELFF	TGTGCCAGCAGTTCTGACAGGTACACCGGGGAGCTGTTTTTT
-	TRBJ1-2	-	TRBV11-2	CASSFPKYRDSNYGYTF	TGTGCCAGCAGCTTCCCAAAATACCGGGACTCAAACTATGGCTACACCTTC
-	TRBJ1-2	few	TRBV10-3	CAISGGGFDYGYTF	TGTGCCATCAGCGGGGGGGGGTTTGACTATGGCTACACCTTC
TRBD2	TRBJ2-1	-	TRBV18	CASSPWTGLAGEASYNEQFF	TGTGCCAGCTCACCATGGACGGGACTAGCGGGAGAGGCGTCCTACAATGAGCAGTTCTTC
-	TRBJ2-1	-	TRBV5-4	CASSLVGSPHNEQFF	TGTGCCAGCAGCTTGGTGGGCAGCCCCCACAATGAGCAGTTCTTC
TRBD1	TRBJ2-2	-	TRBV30	CAWDAGQVTTGELFF	TGTGCCTGGGATGCCGGACAGGTTACCACCGGGGAGCTGTTTTTT
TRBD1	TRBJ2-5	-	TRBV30	CAWSRDSQETQYF	TGTGCCTGGAGCCGGGACAGCCAAGAGACCCAGTACTTC
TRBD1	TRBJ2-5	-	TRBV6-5	CASSYSGTGGMETQYF	TGTGCCAGCAGTTACTCGGGGACAGGGGGCATGGAGACCCAGTACTTC
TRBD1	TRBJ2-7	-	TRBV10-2	CASSVLPGQGATPYEQYF	TGCGCCAGCAGTGTTCTCCCGGGACAGGGGGCCACCCCCTACGAGCAGTACTTC